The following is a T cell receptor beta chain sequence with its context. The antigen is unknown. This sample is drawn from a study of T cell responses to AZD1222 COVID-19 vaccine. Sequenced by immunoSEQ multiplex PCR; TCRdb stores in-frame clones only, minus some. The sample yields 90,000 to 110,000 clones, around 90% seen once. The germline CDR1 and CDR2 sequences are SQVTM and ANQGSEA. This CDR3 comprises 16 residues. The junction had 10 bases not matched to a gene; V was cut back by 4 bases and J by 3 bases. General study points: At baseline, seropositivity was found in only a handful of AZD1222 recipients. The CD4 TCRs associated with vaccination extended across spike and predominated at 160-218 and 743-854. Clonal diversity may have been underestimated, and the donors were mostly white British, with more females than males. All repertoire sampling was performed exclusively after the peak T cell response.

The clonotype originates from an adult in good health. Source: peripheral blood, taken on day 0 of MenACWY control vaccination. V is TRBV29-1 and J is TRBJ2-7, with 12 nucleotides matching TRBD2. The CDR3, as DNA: TGCAGCGTTGTGGCTAGCGGGAGGGCCGGCTTCTACGAGCAGTACTTC. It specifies CSVVASGRAGFYEQYF.